This TCR beta chain was profiled in a study of a mutant IDH1 vaccine in newly diagnosed glioma. At the level of the study: Vaccines were begun 4-6 weeks after radiotherapy alone, or with temozolomide cycles. Patients' prior therapy spanned radiotherapy, temozolomide, or both; most underwent both. V12 occurred at week 35 and V13 at week 47.

Looked up from germline, CDR1 is SQVTM and CDR2 is ANQGSEA. V lost 0 bases and J 6 bases, leaving 11 bases between the germline ends. The CDR3 consists of 13 residues. TCRdb's copy holds only in-frame clones and misses some; the assay was immunoSEQ multiplex PCR. The table records tens of thousands of clones, roughly 80% of them present only once. Time point in this sample: week 35, safety follow-up. Topical imiquimod accompanied each vaccine dose, which consisted of 300 ug of mutant IDH1 20-mer peptide. With regard to this clone: Its antigen is unidentified.

The receptor was isolated from a man aged 30-40 years with glioma. The chain has TRBV29-1 and TRBJ1-1; maybe TRBD1 (5 bases). This specimen was PBMCs, taken from a glioma patient whose treatment included an IDH1 peptide vaccine. The CDR3 spells CSVEDLQEAEAFF. The CDR3 DNA is TGCAGCGTTGAAGATTTACAGGAGGCTGAAGCTTTCTTT.